Presented here are 2 T cell receptor beta chains from one specimen sequenced in a study of T cell responses to AZD1222 COVID-19 vaccine. Sequencing was performed with immunoSEQ multiplex PCR; in TCRdb, only in-frame clones are kept and a portion is missing. The sample lists fewer than 120,000 clones, roughly 90% occurring once. Material: peripheral blood, obtained on day 0 of AZD1222 vaccination. The receptors derive from an adult in good health.

The chain links TRBV18 to TRBJ2-7; D is possibly TRBD1 (6 bases). The V gene's germline CDR1 is KGHSH and CDR2 LQKENI. V lost 3 bases and J 6 bases, leaving 15 bases between the germline ends. This CDR3 has 14 amino acids. CDR3 nucleotide sequence: TGTGCCAGCTCACCGGGACACGCAACACCCGAGCAGTACTTC. Encoded protein: CASSPGHATPEQYF.

The chain is built from TRBV10-1 and TRBJ2-2; a possible D gene is TRBD2 (5 bases). The germline V and J ends were trimmed by 0 bases and 3 bases, with 11 bases remaining between them. The CDR3 length is 16 residues. In germline, CDR1 is WNHNN, CDR2 SYGVQD (reference sequence). The CDR3 is CASSESLGSDTGELFF. CDR3 bases: TGCGCCAGCAGTGAGTCACTAGGCTCGGACACCGGGGAGCTGTTTTTT.